The next 13 T cell receptor beta chains were all read from a single sample in a study of blood T cell repertoires in COVID-19. This table comes from immunoSEQ multiplex PCR, and its TCRdb copy is limited to in-frame clones, with some not included. The data contain 350,000 to 450,000 clones, more than 70% of them singletons. The sample consisted of peripheral blood. Source of these receptors: a middle-aged man with acute or convalescent COVID-19.

The chain has TRBV25-1 and TRBJ2-7; D is ambiguous. The CDR3 totals 12 residues. The germline V gene has CDR1 MGHDK and CDR2 SYGVNS. Between the trimmed V and J ends, which lost 1 base and 3 bases, there was a span of 4 bases. The CDR3 sequence is CASSESFYEQYF. CDR3 in DNA: TGTGCCAGCAGTGAATCCTTCTACGAGCAGTACTTC.

This clone appeared a single time. The chain links TRBV6-4 to TRBJ1-1; perhaps TRBD1 as D (5 bases). V shed 0 bases and J shed 4 bases, with 12 bases lying between them. Germline lookup yields CDR1 MRHNA and CDR2 SNTAGT. There are 15 residues in the CDR3. Written as DNA, the CDR3 is TGTGCCAGCAGTGACTCGGGCACAGGTGGCACTGAAGCTTTCTTT. Amino acid sequence: CASSDSGTGGTEAFF.

V gene TRBV6-5 combines with J gene TRBJ1-3, with D perhaps matching TRBD1 (5 bases). Trimming took off 6 bases at V and 3 bases at J, with 9 bases between the two ends. Germline lookup yields CDR1 MNHEY and CDR2 SVGAGI. The CDR3 totals 13 residues. The chain's CDR3 is CASSQGGGNTIYF. As DNA, the CDR3 is TGTGCCAGCAGCCAGGGAGGTGGAAACACCATATATTTT.

This sequence joins TRBV5-1 and TRBJ2-1, with 12 bases fitting TRBD2. The CDR3 extends over 16 amino acids. Germline V CDR1 and CDR2: SGHRS, YFSETQ. V gave up 2 bases and J gave up 2 bases; unmatched junction bases: 2. The DNA of the CDR3 is TGCGCCAGCAGCTTACGGACTAGCGGGACCTACAATGAGCAGTTCTTC. This codes for CASSLRTSGTYNEQFF.

The rearrangement links TRBV6-5 to TRBJ1-5, with D possibly matching TRBD1 (5 bases). The V and J ends lost 2 bases and 6 bases respectively, with 11 bases between them. This CDR3 region has 14 residues. The germline V gene has CDR1 MNHEY and CDR2 SVGAGI. The CDR3 coding sequence is TGTGCCAGCAGTTACCGGGGGGGAGGTCAGCCCCAGCATTTT. Translation: CASSYRGGGQPQHF.

The chain has TRBV7-2 and TRBJ1-6; D is ambiguous. Germline V gene sequence: CDR1 SGHTA, CDR2 FQGNSA. V was pared by 2 bases and J by 0 bases, with 8 bases between. This CDR3 region has 16 residues. CDR3 residues: CASSLSPGSYNSPLHF. CDR3 sequence (DNA): TGTGCCAGCAGCTTAAGTCCCGGCTCCTATAATTCACCCCTCCACTTT.

The chain recombines TRBV27 with TRBJ2-1; 10 nucleotides line up with TRBD1. Germline V gene sequence: CDR1 MNHEY, CDR2 SMNVEV (reference sequence). V shed 4 bases and J 4 bases; nucleotides not matched to a gene: 10. CDR3 length equals 17 residues. This CDR3 is CASSSPSKGQGYNEQFF. The CDR3 nucleotides read TGTGCCAGCAGTTCTCCATCTAAGGGACAGGGGTACAATGAGCAGTTCTTC.

The chain employs TRBV10-3 and TRBJ1-1; D might be TRBD1 (5 bases). Trimming stripped 6 bases from V and 8 bases from J, with 13 bases between. Germline CDR1 reads ENHRY; CDR2 reads SYGVKD. The CDR3 is made up of 12 amino acids. The CDR3 region is CAIRQDKSEAFF. Here the CDR3 DNA reads TGTGCCATCAGACAGGATAAGTCCGAAGCTTTCTTT.

V usage is TRBV9 and J usage is TRBJ1-1; no clear D gene. The germline gives CDR1 SGDLS, CDR2 YYNGEE. CDR3 length: 13 amino acids. V lost 4 bases, J lost 4 bases, and 11 bases lay in between. CDR3 residues: CASSLGGSTEAFF. The DNA of the CDR3 is TGTGCCAGCAGCCTAGGAGGGTCCACTGAAGCTTTCTTT.

The chain joins TRBV7-2 to TRBJ1-3, with 10 bases aligning to TRBD1. Trimming cost V 5 bases and J 0 bases; bases outside gene matches: 4. The germline V gene encodes CDR1 SGHTA and CDR2 FQGNSA. The CDR3 has 16 residues. The CDR3 region is CASSPGTGASGNTIYF. For the CDR3, the DNA is TGTGCCAGCAGCCCGGGGACAGGGGCCTCTGGAAACACCATATATTTT.

This chain joins TRBV7-8 and TRBJ2-3; the D gene is possibly TRBD2 (5 bases). Germline V gene data show CDR1 as SGHVS and CDR2 as FQNEAQ. Trimming took 5 bases from V and 0 from J, leaving 15 bases between them. The CDR3 consists of 16 residues. CDR3 amino acids: CASSQLVSSSTDTQYF. The CDR3 DNA follows: TGTGCCAGCAGCCAACTAGTGAGTTCTAGCACAGATACGCAGTATTTT.

The genes are TRBV7-3 and TRBJ2-1, with TRBD2 matching 13 bases. V was clipped by 5 bases and J by 7 bases; unmatched bases: 2. Germline-derived CDR1 and CDR2 are SGHTA and FQGTGA. CDR3 size: 14 residues. The CDR3 region is CASSLGLAGNEQFF. The CDR3 DNA is TGTGCCAGCAGCCTGGGACTAGCGGGGAATGAGCAGTTCTTC.

The genes are TRBV7-2 and TRBJ2-7; D uncertain. Trimming took 9 bases from V and 1 from J, leaving 7 bases between them. The CDR3 contains 11 residues. Germline V gives CDR1 SGHTA, CDR2 FQGNSA. The CDR3 DNA follows: TGTGCCAGTGCGGAATCCTACGAGCAGTACTTC. This gives the protein CASAESYEQYF.